Following are 2 T cell receptor beta chains from one sample sequenced in a study of T cells in localized non-small cell lung cancer. Method: immunoSEQ multiplex PCR; TCRdb's copy keeps in-frame clones and lacks some. Among 130,000 or so clones listed, 80% to 90% were seen once. The material sequenced was peripheral blood, taken before any cancer treatment. Receptor source: a female donor over 55 with stage I lung adenocarcinoma.

V usage is TRBV9 and J usage is TRBJ2-7; D may be TRBD2 (7 bases). V was trimmed by 4 bases and J by 4 bases, leaving 15 bases between them. Germline assignment: CDR1 SGDLS and CDR2 YYNGEE. The CDR3 has 14 amino acids. CDR3 protein: CASSSGGVWYEQYF. Here the CDR3 DNA reads TGTGCCAGCAGCTCGGGGGGCGTATGGTACGAGCAGTACTTC.

This chain connects TRBV5-1 to TRBJ2-5; D possibly corresponds to TRBD1 (5 bases). V lost 4 bases and J lost 3, with 13 bases in between. CDR1 is SGHRS, CDR2 YFSETQ, per germline. This CDR3 spans 14 amino acids. The CDR3 DNA sequence: TGCGCCAGCAGCCTCAGGGTTCGGGAAGAGACCCAGTACTTC. This encodes CASSLRVREETQYF.